This T cell receptor (beta chain) was identified in a study of cytomegalovirus exposure and HLA in healthy donors (dated by TCRdb to 2016 to 2017). Broadly, across the study: An earlier analysis of several hundred of the donors reported 276 Gb of sequence data and approximately 120 million unique TCR beta sequences obtained from about 180 million T cells. Among some 400 genotyped donors of the cohort, an average of around 220,000 unique TCR beta nucleotide sequences was sequenced per donor, of which 15% to 20% were non-productive. HLA typing included class I and class II loci at four-digit resolution. The study aimed to test whether cataloging public T cell receptors could reveal signatures of past pathogen exposure. An early release covering 550 to 650 HLA-typed donors comprised about 300 gigabases of sequencing data and around 80 million unique TCR sequences. The later analysis used no new phenotypic data to find candidate immune exposures, relying instead on TCR beta sequences and their occurrence across donors. Donor age, sex, ethnicity and CMV serostatus were compiled together with the repertoire data. The T cell repertoires of some 700 subjects were profiled by immunosequencing and related to cytomegalovirus serostatus. About five DR-DQ haplotypes were treated as single units for association and clustering because of strong linkage in the cohort. Besides the first cohort of approximately 670 subjects, a separate validation cohort made up of about 120 different subjects was used. To study patterns of TCR occurrence, a later analysis re-analyzed previously published TCR beta repertoires from hundreds of donors and added high-resolution HLA genotyping. All discovery cohort repertoires had been generated using a single sequencing platform. To decide whether each TCR beta V gene segment behaved as functional or pseudogenic, an earlier analysis of fewer than 750 of the donors relied on high-throughput TCR beta sequencing. Of the 300 to 450 genotyped donors, over 65% fell in the genetic ancestry cluster associated with self-reported Caucasian donors. The number of donors typed differed by locus, with roughly 629-640 for A, B, C, DRB1 and DQB1, roughly 520 for DQA1, 600 to 610 for DPA1, and around 430 for DPB1. To predict cytomegalovirus infection status, the study brought together high-throughput TCR immunosequencing, statistical association of individual TCRs with disease status, and machine learning. Genome-wide SNP genotypes for about 55% of the 666 donors were used in a later genetic analysis, which treated that subset as a discovery cohort.

Study-wide conclusions, independent of this receptor: Assigning TCR associations to individual alleles was difficult when HLA alleles, especially DR and DQ, strongly co-occurred. For the cohort, immune exposure information was limited to CMV serostatus. According to a later analysis, parvovirus B19, influenza, CMV and Epstein-Barr virus appeared linked to several top co-occurrence clusters. Some IMGT-functional V segments, including TRBV6-2 and TRBV6-3, could not be distinguished by the 87-base-pair reads and were therefore excluded. V-gene and J-gene trimming of TCR beta chains was associated with a missense DCLRE1C variant in a later genetic analysis, and the association was replicated in an independent cohort. A total of 164 TCR beta chains were listed by the study as associated with cytomegalovirus. Only TCR beta chains were sequenced in this cohort, and the absence of alpha or paired-chain data limited detectable features. According to a later genetic analysis, donors in an Asian-associated ancestry cluster had fewer N-insertions in productive TCRs than the approximately 650-donor mean. Presence/absence analyses assumed roughly uniform sequencing depth across donors, an assumption that may not hold. According to the authors, the approach could potentially be generalized to other disease states and immunological phenotypes. At a false discovery rate of 0.05, a later analysis linked around 17,000 TCR beta sequences to specific HLA alleles. The classifier was reported to diagnose cytomegalovirus status with high specificity and sensitivity in both the original cohort and the validation cohort. A cluster of highly shared sequence variants was judged likely to be a technical artifact of the sequencing pipeline. Most TCR sequences were observed very rarely across donors, whereas some public TCRs were present in many individuals. Because counts were too low, seventeen rarely observed V segments, including chromosome 9 orphons, were excluded from the earlier analysis of around 640 of the donors. In an earlier analysis of around 600 of the donors, most TCR beta V segments appeared in productive rearrangements about 87% or about 30% of the time, broadly matching IMGT annotations. A later analysis found that most CMV-associated TCR beta chains appeared HLA-restricted, with HLA associations seemingly driven largely by CMV exposure. In a later analysis, HLA-associated TCR beta chains were found to be more clonally expanded and to have lower generation probabilities than equally common non-associated chains. A further reported finding was that TCR beta sequences accurately predicted the HLA-A and HLA-B alleles for most subjects in the first cohort. A later analysis found that TCR association rates varied across HLA loci, with DRB1 alleles showing the most associated TCRs and HLA-C alleles the fewest. Because some donors lacked HLA typing at each locus, the association tests relied only on the typed subset. Correlated functional status among segregating V segments might reflect linkage disequilibrium, but an unknown experimental factor could not be ruled out. A few of the identified cytomegalovirus-associated TCR beta chains were confirmed in vitro to be specific for cytomegalovirus antigens.

The library was built by means of the immunoSEQ multiplex PCR assay. For the multiplex PCR, a mixture combining 60 forward primers for TCR Vbeta segments and 13 reverse primers for TCR Jbeta segments was used. The CDR3 region of rearranged TCR beta genes was amplified from genomic DNA with a multiplex PCR assay. Amplified TCR beta libraries were sequenced as 87-base-pair reads on the Illumina HiSeq System. Processing in the source paper ran as follows. A later analysis tallied 75 million to 95 million unique TCR beta chains across the approximately 670 repertoires, and approximately 12 million of those chains were shared by two or more donors. A nearest-neighbor algorithm error-corrected the raw reads and collapsed the reads into unique sequences, merging closely related sequences to remove PCR and sequencing errors. V, D and J gene segments were assigned by aligning CDR3 sequences to IMGT reference sequences. For a sequence to be retained, a match of at least six nucleotides to both a V gene segment and a J gene segment was required. Rearrangements were called productive when the CDR3 lacked stop codons and stayed in frame with V and J; all others were non-productive. Following IMGT convention, CDR3 was defined as the stretch from the second conserved V-encoded cysteine up to the conserved J-encoded phenylalanine. Sequences without an unambiguous match to a single V gene segment were excluded from the earlier analysis of approximately 600 of the donors. An earlier analysis of 450 to 650 of the donors called V segments functional above 56.7% productive rearrangements and segregating when the between-donor standard deviation exceeded 5%. A statistical classification framework was built to diagnose cytomegalovirus status from the catalog of TCR beta chain sequences. A later analysis assigned V and J genes by comparing TCR nucleotide sequences with IMGT/GENE-DB human TR gene sequences. The TCRdist pipeline was used in a later analysis to assign CDR3 sequences and most-parsimonious VDJ recombination scenarios. In a later analysis, each TCR beta chain was defined by its CDR3 amino acid sequence together with its V-gene family, and reads lacking a unique V-gene family were excluded. In a later analysis, fewer than 650 highly shared, low-generation-probability nucleotide sequences were removed to address suspected cross-contamination and a sequencing artifact. In a later analysis, a clonal expansion index was calculated for each public chain from normalized within-repertoire ranks of inferred template counts. A later analysis computed generation probabilities with a VDJ recombination model fitted to out-of-frame rearrangements, and checked the results against IGoR. In a later analysis, hypergeometric tests were used to score TCR-TCR, TCR-HLA and TCR-CMV co-occurrence, with a repertoire-size bias correction applied to TCR pairs. In a later analysis, false discovery rates were estimated by permuting HLA or CMV assignments 20 times. In a later analysis, co-occurring TCRs were grouped using DBSCAN, and TCRdist sequence similarity was added for clustering within HLA-allele-positive subsets. Repertoires with fewer than 30,000 or more than 120,000 public chains, plus five repertoires with anomalous nucleotide sharing, were excluded from co-occurrence clustering. This immuneACCESS table, as held by TCRdb, lists in-frame sequences with V and J called but not all clones. Of the missing ones, under half trace to an unresolved V gene in checked studies; the others have no known cause. V, J and clone size reflect that table, while D and trimming were determined from the DNA. A total of about 120,000 clones appear in this sample, 80% of them only once. The leading ten clones occupy roughly 2.5% of the sample.

The cohort consisted of 600 or so healthy bone marrow donors. Cohort members were all nominally healthy when sampled, although unrecorded immune exposures were likely present. The donor tested CMV seronegative and was one of the 352 seronegative cohort members. A peripheral blood sample was provided by each donor, and peripheral blood mononuclear cells were used for TCR beta sequencing. The Qiagen DNeasy Blood Extraction Kit was used to extract genomic DNA from the blood cell samples. V drops 3 bases and J drops 1 base, leaving 10 bases in between. The CDR1 and CDR2 encoded by the germline V gene are SQVTM and ANQGSEA. From the cysteine through the phenylalanine, the CDR3 covers 14 amino acids. Of the read, only the CDR3 DNA is kept; its 42 bases are in frame from base 1. Comments on this clone: No cognate antigen has been identified for it. No per-base quality is available; no much larger clone lies one base away.

The receptor was isolated from a man younger than 45 in good health and CMV-seronegative. The sample comprised PBMCs. Recombination connected TRBV29-1 to TRBJ2-1, with a weak D call of TRBD1 (6 bases match). The DNA sequence follows: TGCAGCGTTGATTCAGGGGCTTCCTACAATGAGCAGTTCTTC. The resulting protein is CSVDSGASYNEQFF.